These T cell receptor beta chains were read from a single sample in a study of low-dose radiotherapy and immunotherapy resistance in tumors. TCRdb ran MiXCR on the reads and lists one entry per CDR3 protein. There are approximately 90,000 distinct CDR3 sequences in the sample; roughly 19% occur only once, and 2.8% lies in the top ten. The sequencing here drew on PBMCs, taken before treatment. The receptors come from a male donor with prostate cancer. The CDR3 runs from the conserved cysteine through the conserved F or W. The order of the fields is V gene, J gene, D gene, clone size, CDR3 protein, CDR3 DNA. A D gene is named only where the DNA matches it firmly. Size is stated for part of the rows, as once, few or many counts, or as a class when the clone is expanded.

V: TRBV10-3; J: TRBJ1-6; D: TRBD1; size: -; CDR3: CATLGSTGTGDSYNSPLHF; DNA: TGTGCCACTCTCGGTTCCACCGGGACAGGGGACTCCTATAATTCACCCCTCCACTTT
V: TRBV7-2; J: TRBJ2-7; D: TRBD1; size: -; CDR3: CASSRGQGTLDEQYF; DNA: TGTGCCAGCAGCCGCGGACAGGGCACCCTTGACGAGCAGTACTTC
V: TRBV2; J: TRBJ2-1; D: TRBD2; size: many; CDR3: CASSVTSGGLGEQFF; DNA: TGTGCCAGCAGCGTTACTAGCGGGGGGCTAGGTGAGCAGTTCTTC
V: TRBV6-5; J: TRBJ2-7; D: TRBD2; size: many; CDR3: CASSPKLAGGEQYF; DNA: TGTGCCAGCAGCCCGAAGTTAGCGGGGGGAGAGCAGTACTTC
V: TRBV10-2; J: TRBJ2-2; D: -; size: many; CDR3: CAGTPEDQTGNTGELFF; DNA: TGCGCCGGAACACCCGAGGACCAGACAGGGAACACCGGGGAGCTGTTTTTT
V: TRBV7-9; J: TRBJ2-5; D: TRBD2; size: many; CDR3: CASSLVSLAGETQYF; DNA: TGTGCCAGCAGCTTAGTGTCGCTAGCGGGGGAGACCCAGTACTTC
V: TRBV7-2; J: TRBJ2-3; D: TRBD2; size: many; CDR3: CTSGGTTDTQYF; DNA: TGTACTAGCGGGGGGACGACAGATACGCAGTATTTT
V: TRBV3-1; J: TRBJ1-2; D: -; size: many; CDR3: CASSQVQGVGYTF; DNA: TGTGCCAGCAGCCAAGTCCAAGGGGTTGGCTACACCTTC
V: TRBV5-4; J: TRBJ1-1; D: TRBD1; size: many; CDR3: CASSSRQGNTEAFF; DNA: TGTGCCAGCAGCTCAAGACAGGGGAACACTGAAGCTTTCTTT
V: TRBV10-2; J: TRBJ1-2; D: -; size: -; CDR3: CASSGGGTNYGYTF; DNA: TGCGCCAGCAGTGGCGGGGGAACTAACTATGGCTACACCTTC
V: TRBV11-2; J: TRBJ2-5; D: TRBD1; size: many; CDR3: CASSLGQKETQYF; DNA: TGTGCCAGCAGCTTGGGACAGAAGGAGACCCAGTACTTC
V: TRBV2; J: TRBJ1-6; D: -; size: few; CDR3: CASSQESSYNSPLHF; DNA: TGTGCCAGCAGCCAGGAAAGCTCCTATAATTCACCCCTCCACTTT
V: TRBV27; J: TRBJ2-7; D: -; size: -; CDR3: CASSFRAVTYEQYF; DNA: TGTGCCAGCAGTTTCCGCGCAGTTACCTACGAGCAGTACTTC
V: TRBV2; J: TRBJ2-3; D: -; size: many; CDR3: CASRGDMSTQYF; DNA: TGTGCCAGCAGGGGAGACATGAGTACGCAGTATTTT
V: TRBV12-3/TRBV12-4; J: TRBJ2-5; D: TRBD2; size: many; CDR3: CASRASGGIDF; DNA: TGTGCCAGCAGGGCCAGCGGGGGGATAGACTTC
V: TRBV7-9; J: TRBJ1-6; D: -; size: many; CDR3: CASTSSGGGLGSPLHF; DNA: TGTGCCAGCACCTCCTCCGGGGGAGGCCTTGGGTCACCCCTCCACTTT
V: TRBV20-1; J: TRBJ2-3; D: TRBD2; size: many; CDR3: CSARDQGGGVGDTQYF; DNA: TGCAGTGCTAGAGATCAAGGCGGGGGGGTAGGAGATACGCAGTATTTT
V: TRBV20-1; J: TRBJ1-5; D: -; size: many; CDR3: CSARDQRGINQPQHF; DNA: TGCAGTGCTAGAGATCAACGGGGGATCAATCAGCCCCAGCATTTT
V: TRBV4-2; J: TRBJ2-7; D: -; size: -; CDR3: CASSPRTAGTYEQYF; DNA: TGTGCCAGCAGCCCCCGGACAGCGGGAACCTACGAGCAGTACTTC
V: TRBV5-1; J: TRBJ2-1; D: -; size: -; CDR3: CASSLVSSYNEQFF; DNA: TGCGCCAGCAGCTTGGTGAGCTCCTACAATGAGCAGTTCTTC
V: TRBV12-5; J: TRBJ2-1; D: -; size: many; CDR3: CASGLVPRSNEQFF; DNA: TGTGCTAGTGGTTTGGTACCACGTTCCAATGAGCAGTTCTTC
V: TRBV13; J: TRBJ2-2; D: TRBD2; size: many; CDR3: CASSGGGLTGELFF; DNA: TGTGCCAGCAGCGGGGGAGGGCTCACCGGGGAGCTGTTTTTT
V: TRBV18; J: TRBJ2-3; D: -; size: many; CDR3: CASSEERGRDTQYF; DNA: TGTGCCAGCTCAGAGGAGAGGGGCAGGGATACGCAGTATTTT
V: TRBV7-9; J: TRBJ1-2; D: TRBD1; size: many; CDR3: CASTPPGTGNYGYTF; DNA: TGTGCCAGCACCCCGCCCGGGACAGGGAACTATGGCTACACCTTC
V: TRBV20-1; J: TRBJ2-7; D: -; size: many; CDR3: CSARGGAIYEQYF; DNA: TGCAGTGCTAGAGGGGGAGCTATCTACGAGCAGTACTTC
V: TRBV14; J: TRBJ1-1; D: -; size: few; CDR3: CASSHPSQVEAFF; DNA: TGTGCCAGCAGCCACCCAAGTCAAGTAGAAGCTTTCTTT
V: TRBV28; J: TRBJ2-1; D: TRBD2; size: many; CDR3: CASRPTSGGYNEQFF; DNA: TGTGCCAGCAGGCCAACTAGCGGGGGTTACAATGAGCAGTTCTTC
V: TRBV28; J: TRBJ1-5; D: -; size: many; CDR3: CASREQHYSNQPQHF; DNA: TGTGCCAGCAGAGAACAGCACTATAGCAATCAGCCCCAGCATTTT
V: TRBV7-2; J: TRBJ2-1; D: TRBD2; size: many; CDR3: CASSFSGGVYNEQFF; DNA: TGTGCCAGCAGCTTCAGCGGGGGTGTCTACAATGAGCAGTTCTTC
V: TRBV20-1; J: TRBJ2-1; D: TRBD2; size: few; CDR3: CSATSRGGPSYNEQFF; DNA: TGCAGTGCTACTTCGCGGGGGGGCCCCAGCTACAATGAGCAGTTCTTC
V: TRBV4-1; J: TRBJ1-1; D: -; size: many; CDR3: CASSRVTRAEAFF; DNA: TGCGCCAGCAGCCGAGTTACCCGGGCTGAAGCTTTCTTT
V: TRBV7-2; J: TRBJ1-5; D: TRBD1; size: many; CDR3: CASSLQGLTGASNQPQHF; DNA: TGTGCCAGCAGCTTACAGGGGCTTACAGGGGCTAGCAATCAGCCCCAGCATTTT
V: TRBV11-2; J: TRBJ2-3; D: -; size: -; CDR3: CASRAGPSTDTQYF; DNA: TGTGCCAGCAGAGCGGGTCCGAGCACAGATACGCAGTATTTT
V: TRBV20-1; J: TRBJ2-1; D: TRBD2; size: many; CDR3: CSALPGSGGFDNEQFF; DNA: TGCAGTGCTCTACCGGGGAGCGGGGGGTTCGACAATGAGCAGTTCTTC
V: TRBV12-3/TRBV12-4; J: TRBJ2-7; D: -; size: many; CDR3: CASSWKPYEQYF; DNA: TGTGCCAGCAGTTGGAAGCCCTACGAGCAGTACTTC
V: TRBV20-1; J: TRBJ2-5; D: TRBD2; size: many; CDR3: CSARAELAGLKETQYF; DNA: TGCAGTGCTAGAGCAGAACTAGCGGGGCTCAAAGAGACCCAGTACTTC
V: TRBV15; J: TRBJ2-1; D: TRBD2; size: -; CDR3: CATSRVTGGLLNEQFF; DNA: TGTGCCACCAGCAGAGTAACGGGAGGGCTTCTCAATGAGCAGTTCTTC
V: TRBV7-2; J: TRBJ1-2; D: -; size: many; CDR3: CASSLGVGGGGYTF; DNA: TGTGCCAGCAGCTTGGGGGTAGGAGGGGGTGGCTACACCTTC
V: TRBV20-1; J: TRBJ2-5; D: -; size: many; CDR3: CSAGPLVGLETQYF; DNA: TGCAGTGCTGGCCCCCTGGTAGGGTTAGAGACCCAGTACTTC
V: TRBV7-8; J: TRBJ2-6; D: TRBD2; size: many; CDR3: CASSLGLTSDSGANVLTF; DNA: TGTGCCAGCAGCTTAGGTCTGACTAGCGACTCTGGGGCCAACGTCCTGACTTTC
V: TRBV7-3; J: TRBJ2-3; D: TRBD2; size: many; CDR3: CASSQAGGQGDTQYF; DNA: TGTGCCAGCAGCCAAGCGGGGGGGCAGGGAGATACGCAGTATTTT
V: TRBV3-1; J: TRBJ1-2; D: TRBD1; size: once; CDR3: CASSQWTGDYGYTF; DNA: TGTGCCAGCAGCCAATGGACAGGTGACTATGGCTACACCTTC
V: TRBV4-1; J: TRBJ1-2; D: -; size: many; CDR3: CASSQDLGLSAGYTF; DNA: TGCGCCAGCAGCCAAGACTTGGGTCTGTCGGCTGGCTACACCTTC
V: TRBV26; J: TRBJ2-1; D: -; size: once; CDR3: CASSWAREQFF; DNA: TGTGCCAGCAGCTGGGCCCGTGAGCAGTTCTTC
V: TRBV11-2; J: TRBJ2-3; D: -; size: once; CDR3: CASSQSRGDTQYF; DNA: TGTGCCAGCAGCCAATCCCGGGGGGATACGCAGTATTTT
V: TRBV11-3; J: TRBJ2-5; D: -; size: many; CDR3: CASSWGGRSETQYF; DNA: TGTGCCAGCAGCTGGGGGGGCCGAAGCGAGACCCAGTACTTC
V: TRBV5-6; J: TRBJ2-1; D: -; size: many; CDR3: CASSLHETEGYNEQFF; DNA: TGTGCCAGCAGCTTGCACGAAACCGAGGGCTACAATGAGCAGTTCTTC
V: TRBV29-1; J: TRBJ2-7; D: -; size: -; CDR3: CSVEMSLGSSYEQYF; DNA: TGCAGCGTTGAAATGAGTTTGGGGTCCTCCTACGAGCAGTACTTC
V: TRBV6-2/TRBV6-3; J: TRBJ2-7; D: TRBD2; size: many; CDR3: CASSWDGTSSYEQYF; DNA: TGTGCCAGCAGTTGGGACGGGACTAGTTCCTACGAGCAGTACTTC
V: TRBV4-2; J: TRBJ2-7; D: -; size: many; CDR3: CASSVSGGGSSYEQYF; DNA: TGTGCCAGCAGCGTATCCGGAGGGGGGAGCTCCTACGAGCAGTACTTC
V: TRBV5-1; J: TRBJ1-2; D: -; size: many; CDR3: CASSFGSRRTGYTF; DNA: TGCGCCAGCAGCTTCGGCTCCCGGCGGACTGGCTACACCTTC
V: TRBV3-1; J: TRBJ2-1; D: -; size: few; CDR3: CASSPYREQFF; DNA: TGTGCCAGCAGCCCTTATAGGGAGCAGTTCTTC
V: TRBV6-5; J: TRBJ2-3; D: -; size: -; CDR3: CASTHWGPTSTDTQYF; DNA: TGTGCCAGCACCCACTGGGGGCCAACTAGCACAGATACGCAGTATTTT
V: TRBV6-1; J: TRBJ2-1; D: TRBD1; size: few; CDR3: CASGTGSLNEQFF; DNA: TGTGCCAGCGGGACAGGTTCCCTCAATGAGCAGTTCTTC
V: TRBV19; J: TRBJ2-2; D: -; size: few; CDR3: CASSIRGQNTGELFF; DNA: TGTGCCAGTAGTATAAGGGGCCAGAACACCGGGGAGCTGTTTTTT